The T cell receptor beta chain described here comes from a study of T cell clonality in common variable immunodeficiency. The V segment lost 5 bases and the J segment 3 bases; nucleotides outside the gene matches: 10. Germline V gives CDR1 LNHDA, CDR2 SQIVND (reference sequence). The CDR3 loop spans 16 amino acids. Only in-frame clones appear in the TCRdb table, and some are missing; sequencing was by immunoSEQ multiplex PCR. Recorded here are about 60,000 clones, with no singletons, and the ten leading clones hold 1.7%. This clone was recorded at least ten times. Read data end 3 residues before the CDR3 end; the end is taken from the germline J gene. Heparinized whole blood, about 4.5 to 9 ml, came from each donor.

Sequenced input: peripheral blood mononuclear cells. This clonotype originated in a person aged 18-70 years in good health. V is TRBV19 and J is TRBJ2-5; 9 bases are a match to TRBD1. Incomplete CDR3 DNA: TGTGCCAGTAGTCCTCACCCGGGACAGGGAGAAGAGACC. As protein: CASSPHPGQGEET. The full CDR3 protein is CASSPHPGQGEETQYF.